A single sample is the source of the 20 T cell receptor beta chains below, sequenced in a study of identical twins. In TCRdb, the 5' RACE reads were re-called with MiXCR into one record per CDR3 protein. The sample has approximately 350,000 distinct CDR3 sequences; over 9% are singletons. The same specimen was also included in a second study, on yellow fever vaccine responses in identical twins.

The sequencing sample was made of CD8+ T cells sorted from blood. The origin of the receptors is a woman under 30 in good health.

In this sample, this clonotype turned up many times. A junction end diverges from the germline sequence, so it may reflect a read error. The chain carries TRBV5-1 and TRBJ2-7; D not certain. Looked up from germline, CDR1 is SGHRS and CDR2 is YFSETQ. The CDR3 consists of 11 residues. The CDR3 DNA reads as TGTGCCAGCAGTTCATACTACGAGCAGTACTTC. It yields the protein CASSSYYEQYF.

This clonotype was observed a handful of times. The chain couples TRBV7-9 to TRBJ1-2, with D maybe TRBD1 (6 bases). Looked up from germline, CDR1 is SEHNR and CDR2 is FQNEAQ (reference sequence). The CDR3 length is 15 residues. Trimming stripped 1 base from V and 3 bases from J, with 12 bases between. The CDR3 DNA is TGTGCCAGCAGCTTAGTACAGGGTGGCGACTATGGCTACACCTTC. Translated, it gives CASSLVQGGDYGYTF.

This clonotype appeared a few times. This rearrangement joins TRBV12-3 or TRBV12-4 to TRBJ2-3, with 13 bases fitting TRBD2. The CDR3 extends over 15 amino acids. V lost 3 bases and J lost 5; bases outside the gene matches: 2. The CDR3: CASSFTSGGGDTQYF. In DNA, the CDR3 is TGTGCCAGCAGTTTCACTAGCGGGGGGGGAGATACGCAGTATTTT.

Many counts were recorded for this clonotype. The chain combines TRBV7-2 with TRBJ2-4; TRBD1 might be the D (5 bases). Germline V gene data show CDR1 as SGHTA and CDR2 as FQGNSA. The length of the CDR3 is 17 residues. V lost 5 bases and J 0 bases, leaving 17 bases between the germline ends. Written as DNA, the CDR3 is TGTGCCAGCAGCGATCGACAGCCTCCCTTAGCCAAAAACATTCAGTACTTC. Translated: CASSDRQPPLAKNIQYF.

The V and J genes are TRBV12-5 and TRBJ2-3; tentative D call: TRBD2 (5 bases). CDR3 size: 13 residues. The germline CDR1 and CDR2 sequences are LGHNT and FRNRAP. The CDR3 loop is CTSSLSNTDTQYF. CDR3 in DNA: TGTACGTCTAGCCTCAGCAACACAGATACGCAGTATTTT.

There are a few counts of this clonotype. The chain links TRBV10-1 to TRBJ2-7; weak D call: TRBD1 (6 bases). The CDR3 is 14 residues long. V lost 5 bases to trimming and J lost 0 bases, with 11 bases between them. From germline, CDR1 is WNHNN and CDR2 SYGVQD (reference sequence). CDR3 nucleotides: TGCGCCAGCAGTATGACAGGAAACTCCTACGAGCAGTACTTC. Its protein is CASSMTGNSYEQYF.

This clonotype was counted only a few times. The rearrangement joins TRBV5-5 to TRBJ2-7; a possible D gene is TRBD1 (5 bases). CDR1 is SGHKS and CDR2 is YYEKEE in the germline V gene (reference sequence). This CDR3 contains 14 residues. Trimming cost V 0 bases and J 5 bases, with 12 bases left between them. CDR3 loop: CASSLVGAKDEQYF. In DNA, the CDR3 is TGTGCCAGCAGCTTGGTTGGGGCTAAGGACGAGCAGTACTTC.

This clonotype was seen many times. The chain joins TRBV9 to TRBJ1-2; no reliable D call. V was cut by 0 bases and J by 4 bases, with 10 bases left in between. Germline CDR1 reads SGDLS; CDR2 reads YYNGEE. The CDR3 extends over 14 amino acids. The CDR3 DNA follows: TGTGCCAGCAGCGTAGCGGGCGGTACCTATGGCTACACCTTC. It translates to CASSVAGGTYGYTF.

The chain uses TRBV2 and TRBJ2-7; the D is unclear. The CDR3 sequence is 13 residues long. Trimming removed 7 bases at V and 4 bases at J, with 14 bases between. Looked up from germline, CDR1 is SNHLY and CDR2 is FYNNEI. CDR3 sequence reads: CASMPKAFYEQYV. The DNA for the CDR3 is TGTGCCAGCATGCCTAAAGCCTTTTACGAGCAGTACGTC.

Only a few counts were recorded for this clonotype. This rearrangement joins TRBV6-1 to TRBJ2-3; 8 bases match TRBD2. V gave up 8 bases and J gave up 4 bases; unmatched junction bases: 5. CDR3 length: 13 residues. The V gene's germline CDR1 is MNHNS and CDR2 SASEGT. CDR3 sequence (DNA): TGTGCCAGCCGCGTCGGGGGGGCAGATACGCAGTATTTT. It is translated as CASRVGGADTQYF.

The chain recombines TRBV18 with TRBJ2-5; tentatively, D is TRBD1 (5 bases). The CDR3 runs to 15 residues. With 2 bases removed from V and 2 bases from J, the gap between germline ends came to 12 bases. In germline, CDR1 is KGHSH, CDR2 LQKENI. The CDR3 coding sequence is TGTGCCAGCTCACCAGGACAAGCTAATCAAGAGACCCAGTACTTC. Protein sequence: CASSPGQANQETQYF.

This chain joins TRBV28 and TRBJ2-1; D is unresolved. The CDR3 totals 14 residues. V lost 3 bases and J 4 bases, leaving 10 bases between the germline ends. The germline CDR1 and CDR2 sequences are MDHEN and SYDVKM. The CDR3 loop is CASSFSRAYNEQFF. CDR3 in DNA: TGTGCCAGCAGTTTTTCAAGGGCTTACAATGAGCAGTTCTTC.

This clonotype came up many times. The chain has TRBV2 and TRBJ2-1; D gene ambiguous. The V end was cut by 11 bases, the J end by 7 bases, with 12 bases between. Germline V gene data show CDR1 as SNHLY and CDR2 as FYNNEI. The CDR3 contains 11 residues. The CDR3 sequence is CAHRVGNEQFF. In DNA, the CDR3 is TGTGCCCATCGGGTCGGGAATGAGCAGTTCTTC.

The CDR3 reads CSARPGYTDTQYF. As DNA, the CDR3 is TGCAGTGCTAGACCCGGATACACAGATACGCAGTATTTT. V gene TRBV20-1 combines with J gene TRBJ2-3; D not certain. The germline V gene encodes CDR1 DFQATT and CDR2 SNEGSKA (reference sequence). The CDR3 is made up of 13 amino acids. The V end was cut by 2 bases, the J end by 2 bases, with 8 bases between.

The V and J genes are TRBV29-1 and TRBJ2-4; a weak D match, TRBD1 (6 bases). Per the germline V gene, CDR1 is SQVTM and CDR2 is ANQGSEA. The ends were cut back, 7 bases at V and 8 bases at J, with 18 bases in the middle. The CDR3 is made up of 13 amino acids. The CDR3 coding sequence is TGCAGCGGTCTATGGGGGCGCGGAGACATTCAGTACTTC. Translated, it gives CSGLWGRGDIQYF.

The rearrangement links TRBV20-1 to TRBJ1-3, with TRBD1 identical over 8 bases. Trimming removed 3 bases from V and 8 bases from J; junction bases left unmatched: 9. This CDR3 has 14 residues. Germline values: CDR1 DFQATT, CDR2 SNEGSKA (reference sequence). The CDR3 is CSARGQERIDTIYF. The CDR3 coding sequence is TGCAGTGCTAGGGGACAGGAGAGGATAGACACCATATATTTT.

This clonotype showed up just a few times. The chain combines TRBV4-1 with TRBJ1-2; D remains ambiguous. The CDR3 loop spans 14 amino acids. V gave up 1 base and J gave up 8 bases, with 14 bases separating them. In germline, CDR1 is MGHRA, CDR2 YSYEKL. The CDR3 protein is CASSQVAPSLGYTF. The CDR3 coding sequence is TGCGCCAGCAGCCAAGTAGCTCCCTCTTTAGGCTACACCTTC.

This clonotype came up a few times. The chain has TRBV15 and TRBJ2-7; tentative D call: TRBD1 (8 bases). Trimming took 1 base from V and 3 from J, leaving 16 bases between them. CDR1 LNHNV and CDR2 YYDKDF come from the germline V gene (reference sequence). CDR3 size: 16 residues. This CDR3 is CATSRGAQGGIYEQYV. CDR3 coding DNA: TGTGCCACCAGCAGAGGAGCACAGGGGGGGATCTACGAGCAGTACGTC.

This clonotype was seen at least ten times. The CDR3 loop is CASSLKGTGSVLGYGYTF. CDR3 bases: TGTGCCAGCAGTTTAAAAGGGACAGGGTCTGTGTTGGGCTATGGCTACACCTTC. This sequence joins TRBV28 and TRBJ1-2; 9 positions match TRBD1. V trimming: 2 bases; J trimming: 4 bases; junction bases outside the gene matches: 14. The CDR3 consists of 18 residues. Germline V lookup: CDR1 MDHEN, CDR2 SYDVKM.

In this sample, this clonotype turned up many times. Here the CDR3 reads CASSWNLYNEQFF. The CDR3 DNA follows: TGTGCCAGCAGCTGGAACCTCTACAATGAGCAGTTCTTC. The chain recombines TRBV5-5 with TRBJ2-1; unclear D gene. Deletions cut 3 bases from V and 3 bases from J, with 7 bases between. CDR3 length: 13 residues. CDR1 SGHKS and CDR2 YYEKEE come from the germline V gene (reference sequence).